These 6 T cell receptor beta chains were sequenced from one sample in a study of blood T cell repertoires in COVID-19. Profiled with immunoSEQ multiplex PCR; TCRdb holds only in-frame clones, not every one. Of 250,000 to 400,000 clones in the sample, around 85% were seen once. Sequenced input: PBMCs or T cells enriched from blood (not recorded which). These receptors came from a woman aged 30 to 39 who had been exposed to COVID-19.

V gene TRBV11-2 combines with J gene TRBJ2-3, with 12 bases identical to TRBD2. V was pared by 5 bases and J by 3 bases, with 3 bases of the junction left unmatched. This CDR3 comprises 15 residues. The germline CDR1 and CDR2 sequences are SGHAT and FQNNGV. CDR3 sequence reads: CASSPLAGGTDTQYF. Written as DNA, the CDR3 is TGTGCCAGCAGCCCTCTAGCGGGAGGGACAGATACGCAGTATTTT.

With regard to this clone: Other DNA sequences in this sample translate to the same CDR3. This chain uses TRBV27 with TRBJ1-1, with a weak D call TRBD1 (5 bases). The CDR3 sequence is 13 residues long. Germline CDR1 is MNHEY and CDR2 is SMNVEV (reference sequence). V was trimmed by 4 bases and J by 2 bases, leaving 8 bases between them. CDR3 sequence: CASSSQGNTEAFF. The CDR3 coding sequence is TGTGCCAGCAGTTCTCAGGGAAACACTGAAGCTTTCTTT.

The CDR3 reads CASSIPKGATNQPQHF. The CDR3 DNA reads TGTGCCAGTAGTATCCCGAAAGGGGCAACAAATCAGCCCCAGCATTTT. V is TRBV19 and J is TRBJ1-5, with a tentative D call TRBD1 (5 bases). Germline CDR1 reads LNHDA; CDR2 reads SQIVND (reference sequence). The germline V and J ends were trimmed by 3 bases and 4 bases, with 16 bases remaining between them. The CDR3 length is 16 residues.

The CDR3 reads CASAGQRGNQPQHF. The CDR3 region has the DNA TGTGCCAGTGCTGGACAAAGGGGCAATCAGCCCCAGCATTTT. This chain links TRBV19 with TRBJ1-5, with TRBD1 as a possible D gene (5 bases). This CDR3 has 14 amino acids. CDR1 is LNHDA, CDR2 SQIVND, per germline (reference sequence). Trimming left V 8 bases short and J 2 bases short, with 13 bases between.

The chain uses TRBV5-1 and TRBJ2-3, with D tentatively TRBD2 (6 bases). Germline V gives CDR1 SGHRS, CDR2 YFSETQ. V was trimmed by 1 base and J by 0 bases, leaving 15 bases between them. The CDR3 is 17 amino acids. The CDR3 region is CASSLWGVGESTDTQYF. The CDR3 region has the DNA TGCGCCAGCAGCTTGTGGGGGGTAGGAGAGAGCACAGATACGCAGTATTTT.

As DNA, the CDR3 is TGTGCCAGCACAAACACCTATAATTCACCCCTCCACTTT. Amino acids: CASTNTYNSPLHF. The chain recombines TRBV28 with TRBJ1-6; D remains unclear. Germline V gene sequence: CDR1 MDHEN, CDR2 SYDVKM. The CDR3 is 13 residues long. Trimming cost V 7 bases and J 2 bases, with 6 bases left between them.